This T cell receptor (beta chain) was recovered during a study of liver allograft versus peripheral blood T cells. Background on the study: Transplanted-liver T cell receptor repertoires were compared with recipients' peripheral blood repertoires.

TCRdb re-called the reads with MiXCR, one entry per CDR3 protein. The top ten hold 1.5% to 2% of the sample, which has 10,000 to 14,000 distinct CDR3 sequences, 20% to 25% seen once. Trimming pared 0 bases from V and 4 bases from J, leaving 7 bases between. The CDR3 has 13 residues. Germline CDR1 and CDR2: LNHNV and YYDKDF (reference sequence). The study's findings and limits: Peripheral blood repertoires reportedly differed from the T cell receptor repertoires found inside liver allografts.

This clonotype was seen a few times. Its antigen is not identified. This chain connects TRBV15 to TRBJ2-7; D gene ambiguous. The clonotype was recovered from a human patient who had a liver transplant. Part of the T cell pool may stem from the graft donor. The CDR3 nucleotides read TGTGCCACCAGCAGAGATCTGGGATACGAGCAGTACTTC. Translation gives CATSRDLGYEQYF.